This T cell receptor beta chain appears in the sequencing data of a study of blood T cell repertoires in COVID-19. Study in general: Spain, Italy and the United States supplied samples that represented acute and convalescent COVID-19. Sources were T cells, B-cell-depleted T cells, or PBMCs; the material itself was cDNA or gDNA.

Per the original methods: Amplification with reference gene primers provided the estimates of nucleated cell counts. Generated by immunoSEQ multiplex PCR, the TCRdb table keeps only in-frame clones and is missing some. The V and J calls and the clone size are those of that table, but D and trimming were determined from the DNA. The sample holds hundreds of thousands of clones; around 87% are singletons and the top ten take about 6%. Enrollment of patients from Seattle took place during active infection, with longitudinal follow-up. The CDR3 covers 14 residues. Germline V CDR1 and CDR2: SGHDN, FVKESK. With 6 bases clipped from V and 6 bases from J, the junction kept 7 bases outside the gene matches.

The sequence was collected from a woman in her fifties or sixties with COVID-19, enrolled during active disease. Material: peripheral blood. The chain couples TRBV14 to TRBJ2-1; 8 nucleotides agree with TRBD2. CDR3 sequence: CASRGGTRGNEQFF. CDR3 sequence (DNA): TGTGCCAGCAGGGGGGGGACTAGAGGCAATGAGCAGTTCTTC.